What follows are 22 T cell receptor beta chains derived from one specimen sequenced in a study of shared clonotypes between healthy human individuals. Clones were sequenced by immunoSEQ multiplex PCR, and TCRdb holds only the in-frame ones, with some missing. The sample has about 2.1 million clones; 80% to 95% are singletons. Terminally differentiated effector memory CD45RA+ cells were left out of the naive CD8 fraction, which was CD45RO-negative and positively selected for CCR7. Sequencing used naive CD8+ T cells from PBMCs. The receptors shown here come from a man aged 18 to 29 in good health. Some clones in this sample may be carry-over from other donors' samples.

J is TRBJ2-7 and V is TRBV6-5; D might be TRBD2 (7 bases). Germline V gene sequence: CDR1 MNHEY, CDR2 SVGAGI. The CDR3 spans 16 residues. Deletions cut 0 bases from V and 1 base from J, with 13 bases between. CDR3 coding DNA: TGTGCCAGCAGTTACTCGATGGGGGGGCGTTCCTACGAGCAGTACTTC. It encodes CASSYSMGGRSYEQYF.

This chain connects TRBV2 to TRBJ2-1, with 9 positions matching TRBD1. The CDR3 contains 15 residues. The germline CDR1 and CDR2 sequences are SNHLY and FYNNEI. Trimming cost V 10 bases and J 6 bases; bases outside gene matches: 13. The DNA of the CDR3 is TGTGCCATCCCCGTACGGGACAGGGCCGGCAATGAGCAGTTCTTC. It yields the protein CAIPVRDRAGNEQFF.

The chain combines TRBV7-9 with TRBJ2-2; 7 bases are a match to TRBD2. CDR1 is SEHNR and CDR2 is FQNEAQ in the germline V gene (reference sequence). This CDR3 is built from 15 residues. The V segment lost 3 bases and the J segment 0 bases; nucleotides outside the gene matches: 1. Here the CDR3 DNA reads TGTGCCAGCAGCTTGACTAGCCCGAACACCGGGGAGCTGTTTTTT. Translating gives CASSLTSPNTGELFF.

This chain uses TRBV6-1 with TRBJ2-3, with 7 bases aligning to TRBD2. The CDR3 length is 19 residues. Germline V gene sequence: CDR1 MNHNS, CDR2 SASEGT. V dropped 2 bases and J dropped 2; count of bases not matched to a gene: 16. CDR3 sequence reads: CASSEPPGYGRAITDTQYF. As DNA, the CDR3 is TGTGCCAGCAGTGAACCTCCGGGGTATGGGAGGGCCATCACAGATACGCAGTATTTT.

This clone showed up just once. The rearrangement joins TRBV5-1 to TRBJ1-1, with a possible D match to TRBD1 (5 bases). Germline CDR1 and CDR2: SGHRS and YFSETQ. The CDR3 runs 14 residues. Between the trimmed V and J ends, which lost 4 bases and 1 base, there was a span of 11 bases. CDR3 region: CASSVRGSNTEAFF. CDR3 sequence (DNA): TGCGCCAGCAGCGTCCGGGGGTCGAACACTGAAGCTTTCTTT.

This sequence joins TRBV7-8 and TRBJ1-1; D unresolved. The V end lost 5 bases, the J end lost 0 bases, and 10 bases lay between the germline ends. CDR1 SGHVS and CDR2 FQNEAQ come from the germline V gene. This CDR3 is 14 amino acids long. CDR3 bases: TGTGCCAGCAGCCCACGGGAGATGAACACTGAAGCTTTCTTT. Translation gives CASSPREMNTEAFF. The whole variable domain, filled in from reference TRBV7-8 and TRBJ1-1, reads GAGVSQSPRYKVAKRGQDVALRCDPISGHVSLFWYQQALGQGPEFLTYFQNEAQLDKSGLPSDRFFAERPEGSVSTLKIQRTQQEDSAVYLCASSPREMNTEAFFGQGTRLTVV.

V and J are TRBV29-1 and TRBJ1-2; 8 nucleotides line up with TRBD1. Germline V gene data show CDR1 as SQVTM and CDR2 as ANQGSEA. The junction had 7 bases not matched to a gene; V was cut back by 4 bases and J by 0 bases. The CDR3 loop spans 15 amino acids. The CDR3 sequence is CSVARGPDPNYGYTF. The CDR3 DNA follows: TGCAGCGTTGCCAGGGGGCCCGACCCTAACTATGGCTACACCTTC.

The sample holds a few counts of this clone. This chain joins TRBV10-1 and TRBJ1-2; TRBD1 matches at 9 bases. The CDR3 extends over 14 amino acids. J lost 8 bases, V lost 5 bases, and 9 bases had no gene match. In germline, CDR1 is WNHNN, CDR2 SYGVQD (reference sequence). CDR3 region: CASSSRDREAGYTF. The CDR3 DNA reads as TGCGCCAGCAGTTCCCGGGACAGGGAGGCCGGCTACACCTTC.

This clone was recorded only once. CDR3 DNA sequence: TGTGCCAGCAGCCAAGGGGGGACTAGCCTTCCCTACGAGCAGTACTTC. Encoded protein: CASSQGGTSLPYEQYF. The chain carries TRBV4-2 and TRBJ2-7, with 9 positions matching TRBD2. This CDR3 has 16 residues. Trimming at V came to 1 base and at J to 2 bases, leaving 6 bases not matched to a gene. Germline V gene sequence: CDR1 LGHNA, CDR2 YNFKEQ.

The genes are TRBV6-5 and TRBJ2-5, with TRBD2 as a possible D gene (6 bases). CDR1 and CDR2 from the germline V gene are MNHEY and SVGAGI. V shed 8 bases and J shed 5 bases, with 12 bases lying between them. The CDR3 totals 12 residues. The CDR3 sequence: CASEGSGETQYF. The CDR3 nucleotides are TGTGCCAGCGAGGGGAGCGGGGAGACCCAGTACTTC.

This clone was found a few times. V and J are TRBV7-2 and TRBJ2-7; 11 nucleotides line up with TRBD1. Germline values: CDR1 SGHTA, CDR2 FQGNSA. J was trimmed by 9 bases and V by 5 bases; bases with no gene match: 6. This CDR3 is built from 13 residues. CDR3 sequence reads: CASSRTGGGGQYF. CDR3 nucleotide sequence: TGTGCCAGCAGCCGGACAGGGGGCGGCGGGCAGTACTTC.

The CDR3 protein is CASSLESSDEQFF. The CDR3 DNA reads TGCGCCAGCAGCTTGGAATCTAGTGATGAGCAGTTCTTC. The chain is built from TRBV5-1 and TRBJ2-1; D is ambiguous. V dropped 0 bases and J dropped 8 bases, with 9 bases sitting between them. CDR1 is SGHRS and CDR2 is YFSETQ in the germline V gene. This CDR3 contains 13 residues.

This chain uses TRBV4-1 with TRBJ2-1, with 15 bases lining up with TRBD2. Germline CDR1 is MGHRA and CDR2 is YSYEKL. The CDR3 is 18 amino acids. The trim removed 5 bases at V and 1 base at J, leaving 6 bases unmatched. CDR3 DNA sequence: TGCGCCAGCAGCGCGGGACTAGCGGGAGGCGTATCCTACAATGAGCAGTTCTTC. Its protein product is CASSAGLAGGVSYNEQFF.

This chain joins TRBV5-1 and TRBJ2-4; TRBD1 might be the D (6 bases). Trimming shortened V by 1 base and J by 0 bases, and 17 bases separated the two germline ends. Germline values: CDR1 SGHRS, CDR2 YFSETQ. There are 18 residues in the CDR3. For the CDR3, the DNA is TGCGCCAGCAGCTTGTGGGACACAGATCCCTTAGCCAAAAACATTCAGTACTTC. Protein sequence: CASSLWDTDPLAKNIQYF.

The CDR3 is CASSSGLAAEQYF. CDR3 nucleotide sequence: TGCGCCAGCAGCTCCGGACTAGCTGCCGAGCAGTACTTC. The rearrangement links TRBV5-1 to TRBJ2-7, with 8 bases aligning to TRBD2. The length of the CDR3 is 13 residues. V shed 3 bases and J 6 bases; nucleotides not matched to a gene: 5. CDR1 is SGHRS, CDR2 YFSETQ, per germline.

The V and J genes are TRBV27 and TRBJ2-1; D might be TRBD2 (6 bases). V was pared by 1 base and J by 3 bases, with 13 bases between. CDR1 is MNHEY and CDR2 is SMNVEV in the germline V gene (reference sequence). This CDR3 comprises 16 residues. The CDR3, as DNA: TGTGCCAGCAGTTTATATGAATCGGGAGACTACAATGAGCAGTTCTTC. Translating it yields CASSLYESGDYNEQFF.

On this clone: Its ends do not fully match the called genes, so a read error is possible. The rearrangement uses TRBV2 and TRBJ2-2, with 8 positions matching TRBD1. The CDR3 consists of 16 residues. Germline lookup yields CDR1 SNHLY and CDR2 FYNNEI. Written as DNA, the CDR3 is TGTGCCAGCAGCGAAGGCAGGGGGCACGGCACCGGGGAGCTGTTTTTT. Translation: CASSEGRGHGTGELFF.

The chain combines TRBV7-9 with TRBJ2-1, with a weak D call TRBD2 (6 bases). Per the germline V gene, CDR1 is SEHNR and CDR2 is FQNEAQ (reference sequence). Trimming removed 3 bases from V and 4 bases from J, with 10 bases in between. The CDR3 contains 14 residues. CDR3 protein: CASSFPGLYNEQFF. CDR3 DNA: TGTGCCAGCAGCTTCCCGGGACTGTACAATGAGCAGTTCTTC.

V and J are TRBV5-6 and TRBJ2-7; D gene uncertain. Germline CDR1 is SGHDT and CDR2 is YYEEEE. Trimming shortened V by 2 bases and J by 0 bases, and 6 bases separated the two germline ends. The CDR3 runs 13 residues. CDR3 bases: TGTGCCAGCAGCTTTGTAGACTCCTACGAGCAGTACTTC. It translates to CASSFVDSYEQYF.

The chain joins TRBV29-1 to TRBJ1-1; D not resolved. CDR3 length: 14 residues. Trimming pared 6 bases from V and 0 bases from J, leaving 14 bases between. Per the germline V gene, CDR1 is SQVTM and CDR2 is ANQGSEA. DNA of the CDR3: TGCAGCGTCCCCTCCTCGGCTATGAACACTGAAGCTTTCTTT. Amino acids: CSVPSSAMNTEAFF.

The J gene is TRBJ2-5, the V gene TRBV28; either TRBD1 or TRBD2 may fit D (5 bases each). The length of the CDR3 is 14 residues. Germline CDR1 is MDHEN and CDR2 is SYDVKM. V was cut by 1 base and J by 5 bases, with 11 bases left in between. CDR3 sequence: CASSLFWGKETQYF. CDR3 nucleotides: TGTGCCAGCAGTTTATTTTGGGGGAAGGAGACCCAGTACTTC.

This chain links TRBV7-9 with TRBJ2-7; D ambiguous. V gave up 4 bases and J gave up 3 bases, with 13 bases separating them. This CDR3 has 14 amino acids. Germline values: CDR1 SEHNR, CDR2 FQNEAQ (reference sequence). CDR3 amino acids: CASSSPDNHYEQYF. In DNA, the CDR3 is TGTGCCAGCAGCTCCCCAGACAACCACTACGAGCAGTACTTC.